The source of this T cell receptor (beta chain) is a study of blood T cell repertoires in COVID-19. Measured with immunoSEQ multiplex PCR; TCRdb has only the in-frame clones, and not every one. The sample has a few hundred thousand clones, approximately 80% seen once. This sequence was found in a middle-aged man with active or convalescent COVID-19. What was sequenced was peripheral blood.

CDR3 sequence reads: CASSLFRQGGQPQHF. Here the CDR3 DNA reads TGTGCCAGCAGTTTATTCAGGCAGGGGGGTCAGCCCCAGCATTTT. The chain carries TRBV28 and TRBJ1-5, with 7 bases fitting TRBD1. The V gene's germline CDR1 is MDHEN and CDR2 SYDVKM. There are 15 residues in the CDR3. V lost 1 base, J lost 6 bases, and 6 bases stayed unmatched. Using reference TRBV28 and TRBJ1-5 for the parts outside the CDR3, the full variable domain is DVKVTQSSRYLVKRTGEKVFLECVQDMDHENMFWYRQDPGLGLRLIYFSYDVKMKEKGDIPEGYSVSREKKERFSLILESASTNQTSMYLCASSLFRQGGQPQHFGDGTRLSIL.